Shown below are 32 T cell receptor beta chains from a single sample sequenced in a study of T cell responses to AZD1222 COVID-19 vaccine. Assay used: immunoSEQ multiplex PCR; TCRdb lists only in-frame clones, some missing. The table records about 200,000 clones, roughly nine tenths of them present only once. This sample comprised peripheral blood, obtained 28 days after the second AZD1222 dose. Every receptor here comes from an adult who received the AZD1222 COVID-19 vaccine.

This clone was recorded only once. The J gene is TRBJ1-2, the V gene TRBV13; no clear D. This CDR3 is built from 12 residues. The germline CDR1 and CDR2 sequences are PRHDT and FYEKMQ (reference sequence). Trimming cost V 5 bases and J 8 bases, with 12 bases left between them. The CDR3 reads CASSLSTGGYTF. As DNA, the CDR3 is TGTGCCAGCAGCCTTAGTACCGGGGGCTACACCTTC.

This chain connects TRBV18 to TRBJ2-3; TRBD2 agrees at 16 bases. J was trimmed by 0 bases and V by 3 bases; bases with no gene match: 6. Looked up from germline, CDR1 is KGHSH and CDR2 is LQKENI. There are 19 residues in the CDR3. The CDR3 is CASSPGLAGGSTSTDTQYF. As DNA, the CDR3 is TGTGCCAGCTCACCGGGACTAGCGGGAGGGTCTACTAGCACAGATACGCAGTATTTT.

The V gene is TRBV2, the J gene TRBJ2-7; perhaps TRBD2 as D (6 bases). Trimming left V 4 bases short and J 0 bases short, with 13 bases between. The CDR3 extends over 15 amino acids. The germline gives CDR1 SNHLY, CDR2 FYNNEI. The CDR3 DNA reads TGTGCCAGCAGTGGTCGAGCTAGCGACTCCTACGAGCAGTACTTC. Its protein product is CASSGRASDSYEQYF.

The J gene is TRBJ2-7, the V gene TRBV2; TRBD2 agrees at 8 bases. This CDR3 has 13 amino acids. V lost 6 bases, J lost 7 bases, and 8 bases stayed unmatched. Germline CDR1 is SNHLY and CDR2 is FYNNEI. DNA for the CDR3: TGTGCCAGCAGACCGTCGCGGGAGGTGGAGCAGTACTTC. Translated, it gives CASRPSREVEQYF.

The chain couples TRBV6-5 to TRBJ2-7; 11 bases agree with TRBD2. V trimming: 6 bases; J trimming: 2 bases; junction bases outside the gene matches: 3. The germline V gene has CDR1 MNHEY and CDR2 SVGAGI. The CDR3 is made up of 14 amino acids. The chain's CDR3 is CASSPTSGTYEQYF. CDR3 nucleotide sequence: TGTGCCAGCAGCCCGACTAGCGGGACCTACGAGCAGTACTTC.

This sequence joins TRBV9 and TRBJ1-2; no clear D. The germline CDR1 and CDR2 sequences are SGDLS and YYNGEE. Between the trimmed V and J ends, which lost 0 bases and 7 bases, there was a span of 10 bases. This CDR3 region has 13 residues. The DNA of the CDR3 is TGTGCCAGCAGCGTAGGAAGTTGGGGTGGCTACACCTTC. It translates to CASSVGSWGGYTF.

The chain couples TRBV18 to TRBJ1-5; 8 bases are a match to TRBD1. The germline V gene has CDR1 KGHSH and CDR2 LQKENI. There are 13 residues in the CDR3. V lost 3 bases, J lost 8 bases, and 3 bases stayed unmatched. CDR3 protein: CASSPDREKPQHF. The CDR3 DNA follows: TGTGCCAGCTCACCGGACAGGGAGAAGCCCCAGCATTTT.

The V call is TRBV11-2, the J call TRBJ2-7, with D perhaps matching TRBD2 (7 bases). Between the trimmed V and J ends, which lost 0 bases and 4 bases, there was a span of 10 bases. Per germline, CDR1 SGHAT and CDR2 FQNNGV. CDR3 length: 14 residues. This CDR3 reads CASSLDGGAYEQYF. In DNA, the CDR3 is TGTGCCAGCAGCTTAGATGGGGGGGCTTACGAGCAGTACTTC.

The rearrangement uses TRBV5-1 and TRBJ2-7; TRBD2 might be the D (6 bases). V was trimmed by 0 bases and J by 7 bases, leaving 17 bases between them. This CDR3 spans 15 amino acids. CDR1 and CDR2 (germline): SGHRS, YFSETQ. This chain's CDR3 is CASSLALPGVGEQYF. Written as DNA, the CDR3 is TGCGCCAGCAGCTTGGCCCTCCCGGGGGTCGGGGAGCAGTACTTC. Supplemented by reference TRBV5-1 and TRBJ2-7, the full variable domain reads KAGVTQTPRYLIKTRGQQVTLSCSPISGHRSVSWYQQTPGQGLQFLFEYFSETQRNKGNFPGRFSGRQFSNSRSEMNVSTLELGDSALYLCASSLALPGVGEQYFGPGTRLTVT.

This clone was recorded once. The chain couples TRBV5-5 to TRBJ2-6, with D maybe TRBD1 (6 bases). CDR1 is SGHKS, CDR2 YYEKEE, per germline (reference sequence). Trimming removed 5 bases at V and 2 bases at J, with 11 bases between. The CDR3 has 15 amino acids. This CDR3 is CASSFQGTGANVLTF. CDR3 in DNA: TGTGCCAGCAGTTTCCAGGGGACTGGGGCCAACGTCCTGACTTTC.

The chain links TRBV28 to TRBJ2-7; weak D call: TRBD1 (6 bases). This CDR3 has 14 amino acids. Germline V gene sequence: CDR1 MDHEN, CDR2 SYDVKM. The ends were cut back, 6 bases at V and 5 bases at J, with 17 bases in the middle. The CDR3 is CASRYYREGHEQYF. Written as DNA, the CDR3 is TGTGCCAGCAGGTACTACAGGGAAGGGCACGAGCAGTACTTC.

This chain connects TRBV7-9 to TRBJ1-3; D might be TRBD1 (5 bases). V was cut by 8 bases and J by 0 bases, with 8 bases left in between. CDR1 and CDR2 from the germline V gene are SEHNR and FQNEAQ (reference sequence). The CDR3 length is 13 residues. CDR3 in amino acids: CASQGYSGNTIYF. DNA of the CDR3: TGTGCCAGCCAGGGTTACTCTGGAAACACCATATATTTT.

The rearrangement links TRBV27 to TRBJ1-1, with D unclear. Trimming shortened V by 4 bases and J by 13 bases, and 4 bases separated the two germline ends. CDR3 length: 8 amino acids. Germline values: CDR1 MNHEY, CDR2 SMNVEV (reference sequence). CDR3 nucleotides: TGTGCCAGCAGTTCTGATTTCTTT. It specifies CASSSDFF.

This sequence joins TRBV28 and TRBJ1-2, with 7 bases matching TRBD1. V trimming: 2 bases; J trimming: 5 bases; junction bases outside the gene matches: 8. Germline CDR1 and CDR2: MDHEN and SYDVKM. This CDR3 spans 15 amino acids. CDR3 loop: CASSLGGGTAYGYTF. The CDR3 DNA reads TGTGCCAGCAGTTTAGGGGGCGGGACAGCGTATGGCTACACCTTC.

The V gene is TRBV5-1, the J gene TRBJ2-3, with 11 bases that match TRBD2. The V segment lost 4 bases and the J segment 2 bases; nucleotides outside the gene matches: 9. Germline V gives CDR1 SGHRS, CDR2 YFSETQ. The CDR3 consists of 17 residues. The CDR3 DNA reads TGCGCCAGCAGCCACCTTCGGGGACTAGCGGCCACAGATACGCAGTATTTT. It codes for CASSHLRGLAATDTQYF. The full variable domain, with the rest looked up from reference TRBV5-1 and TRBJ2-3, is KAGVTQTPRYLIKTRGQQVTLSCSPISGHRSVSWYQQTPGQGLQFLFEYFSETQRNKGNFPGRFSGRQFSNSRSEMNVSTLELGDSALYLCASSHLRGLAATDTQYFGPGTRLTVL.

The V gene is TRBV7-9, the J gene TRBJ1-1, with 8 positions matching TRBD1. CDR1 and CDR2 (germline): SEHNR, FQNEAQ (reference sequence). The CDR3 has 15 amino acids. J lost 0 bases, V lost 5 bases, and 5 bases had no gene match. The CDR3 sequence is CASSSRQGMNTEAFF. In DNA form, the CDR3 reads TGTGCCAGCAGCAGTCGACAGGGGATGAACACTGAAGCTTTCTTT.

This chain links TRBV5-1 with TRBJ1-1, with D possibly matching TRBD1 (6 bases). CDR1 SGHRS and CDR2 YFSETQ come from the germline V gene. V shed 4 bases and J shed 6 bases, with 25 bases lying between them. The CDR3 covers 17 residues. The CDR3 spells CASSVGNPYDRHPEAFF. CDR3 sequence (DNA): TGCGCCAGCAGCGTTGGTAACCCTTACGACAGGCACCCTGAAGCTTTCTTT.

J is TRBJ1-5 and V is TRBV4-3; D gene uncertain. CDR1 is LGHNA and CDR2 is YSLEER in the germline V gene. V was pared by 1 base and J by 3 bases, with 10 bases between. This CDR3 is built from 15 residues. The CDR3 sequence is CASSQALLNNQPQHF. The CDR3 region has the DNA TGCGCCAGCAGCCAAGCTCTCCTAAACAATCAGCCCCAGCATTTT.

For this clone: This sample includes further DNA sequences coding for the same CDR3. The chain couples TRBV24-1 to TRBJ2-1; D ambiguous. In germline, CDR1 is KGHDR, CDR2 SFDVKD. The CDR3 totals 11 residues. The V gene lost 5 bases and the J gene lost 6 bases, with 4 bases spanning the gap. The DNA of the CDR3 is TGTGCCACCAGTGCTATCAATGAGCAGTTCTTC. Its protein product is CATSAINEQFF.

This chain connects TRBV28 to TRBJ1-5, with D possibly matching TRBD1 (6 bases). Trimming removed 5 bases at V and 7 bases at J, with 18 bases between. Looked up from germline, CDR1 is MDHEN and CDR2 is SYDVKM. The CDR3 has 15 amino acids. Here the CDR3 DNA reads TGTGCCAGCAGTCGCCCCGGGGGCGGTCCCCAGCCCCAGCATTTT. Translating it yields CASSRPGGGPQPQHF.

This chain links TRBV15 with TRBJ2-6, with D maybe TRBD2 (6 bases). This CDR3 region has 18 residues. V was trimmed by 0 bases and J by 0 bases, leaving 12 bases between them. Germline lookup yields CDR1 LNHNV and CDR2 YYDKDF (reference sequence). In DNA, the CDR3 is TGTGCCACCAGCAGAGACGAGCGGGCCCACTCTGGGGCCAACGTCCTGACTTTC. This gives the protein CATSRDERAHSGANVLTF.

This chain connects TRBV12-3 or TRBV12-4 to TRBJ2-5; tentative D call: TRBD2 (6 bases). V lost 6 bases and J lost 1, with 9 bases in between. This CDR3 is built from 13 residues. The CDR3 reads CASRQTSQETQYF. CDR3 coding DNA: TGTGCCAGCAGGCAGACTAGCCAAGAGACCCAGTACTTC.

The chain has TRBV30 and TRBJ1-2, with D possibly TRBD1 on 5 matching bases. Germline V gene data show CDR1 as GTSNPN and CDR2 as SVGIG (reference sequence). The CDR3 spans 13 residues. V was clipped by 0 bases and J by 5 bases, with 10 bases between them. CDR3 in amino acids: CAWSVKAGYGYTF. In DNA, the CDR3 is TGTGCCTGGAGTGTAAAGGCAGGGTATGGCTACACCTTC.

V gene TRBV19 combines with J gene TRBJ2-6, with D perhaps given as TRBD1 or TRBD2 (5 bases each). The CDR3 sequence is 17 residues long. CDR1 is LNHDA and CDR2 is SQIVND in the germline V gene (reference sequence). The V gene lost 6 bases and the J gene lost 2 bases, with 17 bases spanning the gap. The CDR3 nucleotides are TGTGCCAGTAGGCAGGTAGGGAAGGGACCTGGGGCCAACGTCCTGACTTTC. As protein: CASRQVGKGPGANVLTF.

This chain uses TRBV6-5 with TRBJ2-2; no definite D call. The V end was cut by 4 bases, the J end by 9 bases, with 6 bases between. Germline CDR1 and CDR2: MNHEY and SVGAGI. The CDR3 consists of 11 residues. CDR3 in amino acids: CASSLSRELFF. The CDR3 nucleotides are TGTGCCAGCAGTTTGTCTAGGGAGCTGTTTTTT.

The chain recombines TRBV7-2 with TRBJ2-7; 8 bases match TRBD2. Trimming cost V 4 bases and J 2 bases; bases outside gene matches: 7. Germline V gene data show CDR1 as SGHTA and CDR2 as FQGNSA. This CDR3 region has 15 residues. In DNA form, the CDR3 reads TGTGCCAGCAGCTCACTCACAGCGGGAGCCTACGAGCAGTACTTC. Translating it yields CASSSLTAGAYEQYF.

The chain carries TRBV3-1 (or the pseudogene TRBV3-2) and TRBJ1-2; D gene uncertain. The V end was cut by 2 bases, the J end by 6 bases, with 4 bases between. The CDR3 is made up of 11 amino acids. Germline assignment: CDR1 LGHDT and CDR2 YNNKEL (reference sequence). CDR3 amino acids: CASSQLDGYTF. The CDR3 coding sequence is TGTGCCAGCAGCCAATTAGATGGCTACACCTTC.

The chain uses TRBV24-1 and TRBJ2-5; 12 bases fit TRBD2. V shed 7 bases, J shed 4 bases, and the junction held 6 bases outside the gene matches. CDR3 size: 15 residues. In germline, CDR1 is KGHDR, CDR2 SFDVKD. In nucleotides, the CDR3 is TGTGCCACCAGCACGACTAGCGGGAGTGGAGAGACCCAGTACTTC. Amino acids: CATSTTSGSGETQYF.

The chain has TRBV11-2 and TRBJ2-7, with TRBD1 matching over 10 bases. In germline, CDR1 is SGHAT, CDR2 FQNNGV. The CDR3 is 14 amino acids. J was trimmed by 9 bases and V by 5 bases; bases with no gene match: 10. DNA of the CDR3: TGTGCCAGCAGCCTTAGACAGGGGGCTTTCAGGCAGTACTTC. Amino acids: CASSLRQGAFRQYF.

This CDR3 is CASTLAGDADTQYF. The CDR3 DNA follows: TGTGCCAGCACTTTAGCGGGAGACGCAGATACGCAGTATTTT. This rearrangement joins TRBV2 to TRBJ2-3; 9 nucleotides line up with TRBD2. The ends lost 7 bases at V and 4 bases at J; junction bases unmatched: 6. The length of the CDR3 is 14 residues. Germline CDR1 and CDR2: SNHLY and FYNNEI.

This clone came up once. This sequence joins TRBV7-9 and TRBJ1-6; TRBD1 is a possible D gene (5 bases). V lost 1 base to trimming and J lost 6 bases, with 19 bases between them. The V gene's germline CDR1 is SEHNR and CDR2 FQNEAQ (reference sequence). The CDR3 runs to 18 residues. CDR3 protein: CASSLGARTLRGNSPLHF. CDR3 coding DNA: TGTGCCAGCAGCTTAGGAGCCAGGACACTTCGGGGTAATTCACCCCTCCACTTT.

V usage is TRBV11-2 and J usage is TRBJ1-6; D is undetermined. Deletions cut 5 bases from V and 14 bases from J, with 16 bases between. The CDR3 length is 13 residues. Per germline, CDR1 SGHAT and CDR2 FQNNGV. The CDR3 DNA reads TGTGCCAGCAGCGAATCCTTACTCTCAGCCCTCCACTTT. Protein product: CASSESLLSALHF.